A single T cell receptor beta chain is shown here with its context. Its specificity is unknown. The CDR3 has 15 residues. Germline V gene lookup returns CDR1 LGHNA and CDR2 YSLEER. J lost 3 bases, V lost 3 bases, and 5 bases had no gene match. Primers for the PCR totalled 60 Vbeta and 13 Jbeta. The method was immunoSEQ multiplex PCR; TCRdb's version includes in-frame clones alone and lacks a portion of them. The data contain under 200,000 clones, 65% to 90% of them singletons. This entry belongs to a study of cytomegalovirus exposure and HLA in healthy donors. The study, taken as a whole, reports: TCR beta V segments were, for the most part, productive about 87% or about 30% of the time in an earlier analysis.

The TCR sequence derives from a male donor in good health and CMV-seronegative. The chain joins TRBV4-3 to TRBJ1-5; 7 nucleotides agree with TRBD1. The sequencing sample was made of PBMCs. The CDR3 bases are TGCGCCAGCAGCCAGCTCAGGGGGTCCAATCAGCCCCAGCATTTT. Translating it yields CASSQLRGSNQPQHF.